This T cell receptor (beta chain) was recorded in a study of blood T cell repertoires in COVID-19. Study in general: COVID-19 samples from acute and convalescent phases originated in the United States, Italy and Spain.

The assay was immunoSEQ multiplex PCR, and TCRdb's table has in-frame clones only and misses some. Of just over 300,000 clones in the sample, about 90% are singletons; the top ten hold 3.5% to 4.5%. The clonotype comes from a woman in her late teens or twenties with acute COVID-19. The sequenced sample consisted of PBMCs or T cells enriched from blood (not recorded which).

The CDR3 DNA sequence: TGTGCCAGCAGTTTAAGCTATTACAATGAGCAGTTCTTC. Encoded protein: CASSLSYYNEQFF. The V call is TRBV27, the J call TRBJ2-1; D gene ambiguous. The CDR3 length is 13 residues. V was trimmed by 2 bases and J by 4 bases, leaving 6 bases between them. Germline V gene data show CDR1 as MNHEY and CDR2 as SMNVEV (reference sequence).